Each of the 32 T cell receptor beta chains below was sequenced from the same sample in a study of blood T cell repertoires in COVID-19. Repertoires were generated with immunoSEQ multiplex PCR, while TCRdb's copy carries only in-frame clones and drops some. The sample holds 40,000 to 55,000 clones, approximately 80% seen once. The sequenced sample was peripheral blood. The receptors were sampled from a human donor in a cohort sampled during active COVID-19.

This CDR3 reads CASIPNRDRGHEQYF. The CDR3 DNA is TGTGCCAGCATCCCAAACCGGGACAGGGGACACGAGCAGTACTTC. The V call is TRBV6-5, the J call TRBJ2-7, with 10 bases lining up with TRBD1. This CDR3 region has 15 residues. Trimming cost V 7 bases and J 5 bases; bases outside gene matches: 11. The V gene's germline CDR1 is MNHEY and CDR2 SVGAGI.

This clone was observed a few times. The chain is built from TRBV7-9 and TRBJ1-2, with 7 bases aligning to TRBD1. Losses at the gene ends were 2 bases for V and 6 bases for J; bases not matched to a gene: 6. The germline gives CDR1 SEHNR, CDR2 FQNEAQ (reference sequence). The CDR3 length is 14 residues. This CDR3 reads CASSLRAGGNGYTF. CDR3 nucleotide sequence: TGTGCCAGCAGCTTACGCGCAGGGGGAAATGGCTACACCTTC.

V gene TRBV4-1 combines with J gene TRBJ2-1; 15 bases match TRBD2. V lost 5 bases to trimming and J lost 4 bases; unmatched junction nucleotides: 12. CDR3 length equals 19 residues. In germline, CDR1 is MGHRA, CDR2 YSYEKL. CDR3 loop: CASSILGLAGGILYNEQFF. The CDR3 coding sequence is TGCGCCAGCAGCATCCTGGGACTAGCGGGAGGCATTCTATACAATGAGCAGTTCTTC.

This chain joins TRBV30 and TRBJ2-7; 12 positions agree with TRBD2. The CDR3 totals 16 residues. Germline V gene data show CDR1 as GTSNPN and CDR2 as SVGIG (reference sequence). V lost 3 bases, J lost 6 bases, and 12 bases stayed unmatched. The CDR3 DNA follows: TGTGCCTGGAGGGACTCACTAGCGGGAGGACTGTTCGAGCAGTACTTC. Translation: CAWRDSLAGGLFEQYF.

J is TRBJ1-5 and V is TRBV19, with 7 bases aligning to TRBD1. J gave up 11 bases and V 5 bases, and 9 bases lay outside the gene matches. Per germline, CDR1 LNHDA and CDR2 SQIVND (reference sequence). The CDR3 length is 13 residues. Here the CDR3 DNA reads TGTGCCAGTAGTGTTCGACAGGGTCGGGCCCAGCATTTT. Translated, it gives CASSVRQGRAQHF.

The CDR3 here is CASSFRAGGGNEQFF. The CDR3 nucleotides are TGCGCCAGCAGCTTCCGAGCGGGAGGGGGTAATGAGCAGTTCTTC. This chain links TRBV5-1 with TRBJ2-1, with 10 bases that match TRBD2. After removal of 2 bases from V and 7 bases from J, the junction contained 6 bases not matched to a gene. There are 15 residues in the CDR3. In germline, CDR1 is SGHRS, CDR2 YFSETQ.

V usage is TRBV6-6 and J usage is TRBJ2-7; 9 bases align to TRBD2. The germline V gene encodes CDR1 MNHNY and CDR2 SVGAGI (reference sequence). The CDR3 covers 17 residues. Losses at the gene ends were 5 bases for V and 1 base for J; bases not matched to a gene: 12. CDR3: CASSRTVSGSVSYEQYF. The CDR3 nucleotides read TGTGCCAGCAGTCGGACCGTTAGCGGGAGTGTTTCCTACGAGCAGTACTTC.

This sequence joins TRBV4-3 and TRBJ2-3, with 8 bases lining up with TRBD2. The CDR3 loop spans 14 amino acids. Trimming took 8 bases from V and 2 from J; bases not matched to a gene: 6. CDR1 and CDR2 from the germline V gene are LGHNA and YSLEER. CDR3 sequence (DNA): TGCGCCAGCGGAAAACTAGCGGTCACAGATACGCAGTATTTT. Its translation: CASGKLAVTDTQYF.

The chain links TRBV24-1 to TRBJ2-1, with TRBD2 matching over 16 bases. Germline values: CDR1 KGHDR, CDR2 SFDVKD. Losses at the gene ends were 5 bases for V and 3 bases for J; bases not matched to a gene: 9. There are 19 residues in the CDR3. Written as DNA, the CDR3 is TGTGCCACCAGTGCCCAGGGACTAGCGGGAGGGCATATCTACAATGAGCAGTTCTTC. Its translation is CATSAQGLAGGHIYNEQFF.

This rearrangement joins TRBV7-9 to TRBJ2-1, with 7 bases aligning to TRBD1. The ends lost 5 bases at V and 6 bases at J; junction bases unmatched: 4. CDR3 size: 13 residues. The germline gives CDR1 SEHNR, CDR2 FQNEAQ (reference sequence). CDR3 coding DNA: TGTGCCAGCAGCACAGGGACAGTCAATGAGCAGTTCTTC. Translation: CASSTGTVNEQFF. The full variable domain, completed using reference TRBV7-9 and TRBJ2-1, is DTGVSQNPRHKITKRGQNVTFRCDPISEHNRLYWYRQTLGQGPEFLTYFQNEAQLEKSRLLSDRFSAERPKGSFSTLEIQRTEQGDSAMYLCASSTGTVNEQFFGPGTRLTVL.

The gene calls are TRBV7-2 and TRBJ2-5, with 10 positions matching TRBD2. The length of the CDR3 is 15 residues. With 2 bases clipped from V and 2 bases from J, the junction kept 2 bases outside the gene matches. Germline-derived CDR1 and CDR2 are SGHTA and FQGNSA. This chain's CDR3 is CASSLTSGMQETQYF. The CDR3 DNA sequence: TGTGCCAGCAGCTTAACTAGCGGGATGCAAGAGACCCAGTACTTC.

V and J are TRBV9 and TRBJ1-6; weak D call: TRBD1 (5 bases). The CDR3 spans 13 residues. Germline-derived CDR1 and CDR2 are SGDLS and YYNGEE. Trimming shortened V by 3 bases and J by 10 bases, and 11 bases separated the two germline ends. The DNA for the CDR3 is TGTGCCAGCAGCGCTGATGCAGGGTCACCCCTCCACTTT. Protein: CASSADAGSPLHF.

The table lists this clone with a count of one. The chain links TRBV4-2 to TRBJ2-3; D unresolved. Per germline, CDR1 LGHNA and CDR2 YNFKEQ. With 2 bases removed from V and 2 bases from J, the gap between germline ends came to 11 bases. This CDR3 comprises 15 residues. CDR3 sequence reads: CASSQRTEVTDTQYF. The DNA for the CDR3 is TGTGCCAGCAGCCAAAGAACAGAAGTCACAGATACGCAGTATTTT.

The rearrangement joins TRBV27 to TRBJ2-2, with TRBD1 matching 10 bases. Trimming removed 3 bases from V and 0 bases from J; junction bases left unmatched: 7. This CDR3 has 18 residues. From germline, CDR1 is MNHEY and CDR2 SMNVEV (reference sequence). This CDR3 is CASSFSDRGTSNTGELFF. CDR3 in DNA: TGTGCCAGCAGTTTCTCGGACAGGGGGACCTCGAACACCGGGGAGCTGTTTTTT.

V and J are TRBV5-4 and TRBJ2-7; 7 bases are shared with TRBD2. CDR1 SGHNT and CDR2 YYREEE come from the germline V gene (reference sequence). J lost 4 bases, V lost 5 bases, and 6 bases had no gene match. This CDR3 spans 13 amino acids. The CDR3: CASSERDRYEQYF. CDR3 DNA: TGTGCCAGCAGTGAGCGGGATAGATACGAGCAGTACTTC.

This CDR3 reads CASAGGGTEAFF. CDR3 sequence (DNA): TGTGCCAGCGCGGGGGGGGGCACTGAAGCTTTCTTT. The rearrangement links TRBV28 to TRBJ1-1; tentative D call: TRBD1 (5 bases). Trimming cost V 8 bases and J 4 bases, with 11 bases left between them. The germline V gene has CDR1 MDHEN and CDR2 SYDVKM. The CDR3 has 12 residues.

The chain is built from TRBV27 and TRBJ2-3; D perhaps matches TRBD1 (5 bases). The CDR3 runs 12 residues. Looked up from germline, CDR1 is MNHEY and CDR2 is SMNVEV (reference sequence). The ends were cut back, 6 bases at V and 10 bases at J, with 14 bases in the middle. The CDR3 DNA follows: TGTGCCAGCAGCCTGACAGAGCTATCGCAGTATTTT. This encodes CASSLTELSQYF.

The chain couples TRBV4-2 to TRBJ1-5; TRBD1 matches 8 bases. Trimming removed 0 bases from V and 5 bases from J; junction bases left unmatched: 3. The germline CDR1 and CDR2 sequences are LGHNA and YNFKEQ. This CDR3 is 15 amino acids long. The CDR3 bases are TGTGCCAGCAGCCAAGATGTACAGGGGGATCAGCCCCAGCATTTT. As protein: CASSQDVQGDQPQHF.

The rearrangement uses TRBV15 and TRBJ1-3, with 9 bases fitting TRBD1. The CDR3 is 16 residues long. Trimming took 3 bases from V and 0 from J; bases not matched to a gene: 3. Germline CDR1 LNHNV, CDR2 YYDKDF (reference sequence). Here the CDR3 DNA reads TGTGCCACCAGCAGGGACAGGGGCCCCTCTGGAAACACCATATATTTT. Amino acid sequence: CATSRDRGPSGNTIYF.

The CDR3 DNA reads as TGCAGTGCGGAGGACAGGGCGAAACTGTTTTTT. Its translation: CSAEDRAKLFF. The rearrangement links TRBV20-1 to TRBJ1-4; 8 positions agree with TRBD1. Germline V gene sequence: CDR1 DFQATT, CDR2 SNEGSKA (reference sequence). The CDR3 is 11 amino acids. Trimming at V came to 6 bases and at J to 11 bases, leaving 5 bases not matched to a gene.

The V call is TRBV4-2, the J call TRBJ2-2, with D possibly matching TRBD2 (5 bases). CDR3 length: 17 amino acids. The V gene's germline CDR1 is LGHNA and CDR2 YNFKEQ. The ends were cut back, 0 bases at V and 0 bases at J, with 11 bases in the middle. The CDR3 sequence: CASSQDEADANTGELFF. CDR3 bases: TGTGCCAGCAGCCAAGATGAAGCGGACGCGAACACCGGGGAGCTGTTTTTT.

V is TRBV5-5 and J is TRBJ1-1; 7 bases align to TRBD1. CDR1 and CDR2 from the germline V gene are SGHKS and YYEKEE (reference sequence). Losses at the gene ends were 4 bases for V and 4 bases for J; bases not matched to a gene: 7. There are 14 residues in the CDR3. The CDR3 is CASSHTGEVTEAFF. The CDR3 DNA reads TGTGCCAGCAGCCATACAGGGGAGGTCACTGAAGCTTTCTTT.

This chain joins TRBV11-3 and TRBJ1-2; D is perhaps TRBD1 (6 bases). Per the germline V gene, CDR1 is SGHNT and CDR2 is YENEEA. V lost 5 bases to trimming and J lost 7 bases, with 11 bases between them. This CDR3 is 12 amino acids long. Written as DNA, the CDR3 is TGTGCCAGCAGCCTCAGGGGTGGTGGCTACACCTTC. This translates into CASSLRGGGYTF.

This chain links TRBV5-1 with TRBJ2-7, with 12 bases matching TRBD1. The CDR3 length is 18 residues. From germline, CDR1 is SGHRS and CDR2 YFSETQ. V shed 3 bases, J shed 3 bases, and the junction held 13 bases outside the gene matches. The CDR3 protein is CASSSGPGQGAWGYEQYF. The CDR3 coding sequence is TGCGCCAGCAGCTCAGGACCGGGACAGGGGGCATGGGGCTACGAGCAGTACTTC.

V and J are TRBV6-5 and TRBJ1-5, with a weak D call TRBD1 (6 bases). Germline CDR1 and CDR2: MNHEY and SVGAGI. Trimming removed 11 bases at V and 0 bases at J, with 14 bases between. The CDR3 is 14 amino acids. The CDR3 loop is CAGGASGSNQPQHF. The DNA for the CDR3 is TGTGCCGGGGGGGCGTCCGGTAGCAATCAGCCCCAGCATTTT.

V gene TRBV11-3 combines with J gene TRBJ2-7, with 12 bases matching TRBD2. The CDR3 loop spans 16 amino acids. V lost 5 bases to trimming and J lost 4 bases; unmatched junction nucleotides: 9. CDR1 and CDR2 from the germline V gene are SGHNT and YENEEA. The CDR3 reads CASSPRLAGERYEQYF. The CDR3 nucleotides are TGTGCCAGCAGCCCCCGACTAGCGGGAGAAAGATACGAGCAGTACTTC. The full variable domain, rest sourced from reference TRBV11-3 and TRBJ2-7, is EAGVVQSPRYKIIEKKQPVAFWCNPISGHNTLYWYLQNLGQGPELLIRYENEEAVDDSQLPKDRFSAERLKGVDSTLKIQPAELGDSAVYLCASSPRLAGERYEQYFGPGTRLTVT.

This clone was detected only once. The V call is TRBV2, the J call TRBJ1-5; TRBD1 matches at 9 bases. V shed 10 bases, J shed 4 bases, and the junction held 5 bases outside the gene matches. Germline CDR1 SNHLY, CDR2 FYNNEI. CDR3 size: 13 residues. CDR3 bases: TGTGCCATCCGGGACAGGGATAATCAGCCCCAGCATTTT. Translated, it gives CAIRDRDNQPQHF.

This clone was picked up one time. V and J are TRBV14 and TRBJ2-3, with 7 bases that match TRBD2. The CDR3 is 15 amino acids. V shed 4 bases, J shed 2 bases, and the junction held 6 bases outside the gene matches. The germline gives CDR1 SGHDN, CDR2 FVKESK. The CDR3 DNA is TGTGCCAGCAGCCCCTCGCGGGAGCCCACAGATACGCAGTATTTT. The encoded protein is CASSPSREPTDTQYF.

The chain carries TRBV30 and TRBJ2-1; D ambiguous. V was shortened by 0 bases and J by 9 bases, with 9 bases between the two germline ends. The germline CDR1 and CDR2 sequences are GTSNPN and SVGIG (reference sequence). The CDR3 spans 12 residues. The CDR3 nucleotides are TGTGCCTGGAGTGTACCTCCCAGTGAGCAGTTCTTC. This encodes CAWSVPPSEQFF.

This CDR3 is CASSQNIKTGGYGYTF. The DNA for the CDR3 is TGTGCCAGCAGTCAAAACATAAAGACAGGGGGCTATGGCTACACCTTC. The chain recombines TRBV27 with TRBJ1-2; 9 bases match TRBD1. Germline V gene data show CDR1 as MNHEY and CDR2 as SMNVEV (reference sequence). This CDR3 comprises 16 residues. With V trimmed by 5 bases and J by 4 bases, 11 bases remained unmatched.

The chain links TRBV5-1 to TRBJ2-1; TRBD2 agrees at 9 bases. The V gene's germline CDR1 is SGHRS and CDR2 YFSETQ. The V and J ends lost 0 bases and 9 bases, in that order; junction bases with no gene match: 10. CDR3 length: 16 residues. In DNA form, the CDR3 reads TGCGCCAGCAGCTTGGCGTCTAGCGGGACCAATCCTGAGCAGTTCTTC. It encodes CASSLASSGTNPEQFF. The full variable domain, its missing parts supplied by reference TRBV5-1 and TRBJ2-1, is KAGVTQTPRYLIKTRGQQVTLSCSPISGHRSVSWYQQTPGQGLQFLFEYFSETQRNKGNFPGRFSGRQFSNSRSEMNVSTLELGDSALYLCASSLASSGTNPEQFFGPGTRLTVL.

The chain links TRBV10-3 to TRBJ2-7; TRBD1 agrees at 11 bases. Germline values: CDR1 ENHRY, CDR2 SYGVKD. This CDR3 has 14 amino acids. The junction had 1 base not matched to a gene; V was cut back by 6 bases and J by 0 bases. DNA of the CDR3: TGTGCCATCAGGGGACAGGGGGACTCCTACGAGCAGTACTTC. Its protein is CAIRGQGDSYEQYF.